A selection of T cell receptor beta chains follows, all from one sample in a study of OX40 agonist ivuxolimab in advanced cancers. Here immunoSEQ multiplex PCR was the method, and the copy in TCRdb shows in-frame clones only, minus some. The profile shows 14,000 or so clones, approximately 90% of them singletons. Source: CD4+ or CD8+ T cells sorted from blood, taken in a trial of the OX40 agonist ivuxolimab. These TCRs come from an adult with an advanced solid tumor such as melanoma, head and neck, liver or kidney cancer. CDR3s include the opening cysteine and the closing phenylalanine or tryptophan. The order of the fields is J gene, V gene, D gene, CDR3 length, clone size, CDR3 protein, CDR3 DNA. A D gene is named only where the DNA matches it firmly. Size values are once, few and many counts, or a class for expanded clones, and some rows have none.

J gene: TRBJ1-5
V gene: TRBV19
D gene: TRBD1
CDR3 length: 15
clone size: -
CDR3 protein: CASSLGTVSNQPQHF
CDR3 DNA: TGTGCCAGTAGTCTCGGGACAGTTAGCAATCAGCCCCAGCATTTT

J gene: TRBJ2-7
V gene: TRBV2
D gene: -
CDR3 length: 15
clone size: -
CDR3 protein: CASSPRAFSSYEQYF
CDR3 DNA: TGTGCCAGCAGTCCTAGGGCTTTTTCCTCCTACGAGCAGTACTTC

J gene: TRBJ2-7
V gene: TRBV7-2
D gene: TRBD1
CDR3 length: 15
clone size: -
CDR3 protein: CASSGLTGNLGEQYF
CDR3 DNA: TGTGCCAGCAGCGGCCTGACAGGGAATCTTGGCGAGCAGTACTTC

J gene: TRBJ2-7
V gene: TRBV5-5
D gene: -
CDR3 length: 14
clone size: -
CDR3 protein: CASSPRLDSYEQYF
CDR3 DNA: TGTGCCAGCAGCCCTAGACTTGACTCCTACGAGCAGTACTTC

J gene: TRBJ2-2
V gene: TRBV18
D gene: -
CDR3 length: 16
clone size: -
CDR3 protein: CASSPTGPGHTGELFF
CDR3 DNA: TGTGCCAGCTCACCTACTGGGCCAGGGCACACCGGGGAGCTGTTTTTT

J gene: TRBJ2-5
V gene: TRBV11-2
D gene: TRBD2
CDR3 length: 14
clone size: -
CDR3 protein: CASSLGRLAETQYF
CDR3 DNA: TGTGCCAGCAGCTTAGGAAGACTAGCGGAGACCCAGTACTTC

J gene: TRBJ1-2
V gene: TRBV6-1
D gene: -
CDR3 length: 13
clone size: -
CDR3 protein: CASGRGKVYGYTF
CDR3 DNA: TGTGCCAGCGGGAGGGGAAAGGTCTATGGCTACACCTTC

J gene: TRBJ1-6
V gene: TRBV9
D gene: TRBD1
CDR3 length: 18
clone size: -
CDR3 protein: CASSGPGTAGQNSSPLHF
CDR3 DNA: TGTGCCAGCAGCGGTCCTGGGACAGCGGGGCAAAATAGTTCACCCCTCCACTTT

J gene: TRBJ1-6
V gene: TRBV10-3
D gene: -
CDR3 length: 15
clone size: -
CDR3 protein: CAISSGLGYNSPLHF
CDR3 DNA: TGTGCCATCAGTTCAGGGCTCGGCTATAATTCACCCCTCCACTTT

J gene: TRBJ2-1
V gene: TRBV5-4
D gene: -
CDR3 length: 15
clone size: -
CDR3 protein: CASSSRGAPYNEQFF
CDR3 DNA: TGTGCCAGCAGCTCACGGGGGGCCCCCTACAATGAGCAGTTCTTC

J gene: TRBJ2-3
V gene: TRBV13
D gene: TRBD2
CDR3 length: 17
clone size: -
CDR3 protein: CASSLVLAGGPTDTQYF
CDR3 DNA: TGTGCCAGCAGCTTAGTGTTAGCGGGGGGGCCGACAGATACGCAGTATTTT

J gene: TRBJ2-1
V gene: TRBV30
D gene: TRBD2
CDR3 length: 15
clone size: -
CDR3 protein: CAWAAAGYSYNEQFF
CDR3 DNA: TGTGCCTGGGCCGCAGCGGGGTACTCCTACAATGAGCAGTTCTTC

J gene: TRBJ1-4
V gene: TRBV2
D gene: -
CDR3 length: 10
clone size: -
CDR3 protein: CASREEKLFF
CDR3 DNA: TGTGCCAGCAGGGAAGAAAAACTGTTTTTT

J gene: TRBJ1-5
V gene: TRBV9
D gene: -
CDR3 length: 15
clone size: few
CDR3 protein: CASSVVGGTNQPQHF
CDR3 DNA: TGTGCCAGCAGCGTAGTGGGGGGGACCAATCAGCCCCAGCATTTT

J gene: TRBJ1-4
V gene: TRBV2
D gene: TRBD1
CDR3 length: 15
clone size: few
CDR3 protein: CASRRDSGANEKLFF
CDR3 DNA: TGTGCCAGCAGACGGGACAGTGGCGCTAATGAAAAACTGTTTTTT

J gene: TRBJ2-7
V gene: TRBV4-3
D gene: -
CDR3 length: 13
clone size: -
CDR3 protein: CASSQELGRVRYF
CDR3 DNA: TGCGCCAGCAGCCAAGAATTAGGCAGGGTGCGGTACTTC

J gene: TRBJ1-2
V gene: TRBV10-3
D gene: -
CDR3 length: 15
clone size: -
CDR3 protein: CAISESKGGNYGYTF
CDR3 DNA: TGTGCCATCAGTGAGTCGAAAGGGGGAAACTATGGCTACACCTTC

J gene: TRBJ1-6
V gene: TRBV9
D gene: TRBD1
CDR3 length: 16
clone size: -
CDR3 protein: CASSKTGTGVNSPLHF
CDR3 DNA: TGTGCCAGCAGCAAAACCGGGACAGGGGTAAATTCACCCCTCCACTTT

J gene: TRBJ2-1
V gene: TRBV5-1
D gene: TRBD1
CDR3 length: 15
clone size: -
CDR3 protein: CASSSGTGGYNEQFF
CDR3 DNA: TGCGCCAGCAGTTCCGGGACAGGGGGCTACAATGAGCAGTTCTTC

J gene: TRBJ2-7
V gene: TRBV5-1
D gene: -
CDR3 length: 13
clone size: -
CDR3 protein: CASSLAESYEQYF
CDR3 DNA: TGCGCCAGCAGCTTGGCCGAGTCCTACGAGCAGTACTTC

J gene: TRBJ1-5
V gene: TRBV7-9
D gene: -
CDR3 length: 13
clone size: -
CDR3 protein: CASSLAGDQPQHF
CDR3 DNA: TGTGCCAGCAGCTTAGCTGGGGACCAGCCCCAGCATTTT

J gene: TRBJ2-1
V gene: TRBV19
D gene: -
CDR3 length: 14
clone size: -
CDR3 protein: CASSRGGDYNEQFF
CDR3 DNA: TGTGCCAGTAGTAGGGGCGGGGACTACAATGAGCAGTTCTTC

J gene: TRBJ2-2
V gene: TRBV6-5
D gene: -
CDR3 length: 14
clone size: -
CDR3 protein: CASTKRVDTGELFF
CDR3 DNA: TGTGCCAGCACCAAAAGAGTAGACACCGGGGAGCTGTTTTTT

J gene: TRBJ1-4
V gene: TRBV27
D gene: -
CDR3 length: 14
clone size: once
CDR3 protein: CASSLEGSRIKLFF
CDR3 DNA: TGTGCCAGCAGTTTAGAAGGGTCCCGAATCAAACTGTTTTTT

J gene: TRBJ2-7
V gene: TRBV7-9
D gene: -
CDR3 length: 14
clone size: -
CDR3 protein: CASSSDRLLYEQYF
CDR3 DNA: TGTGCCAGCAGCTCCGACAGGTTGTTATACGAGCAGTACTTC

J gene: TRBJ1-1
V gene: TRBV11-2
D gene: -
CDR3 length: 13
clone size: -
CDR3 protein: CASSLRGGTEAFF
CDR3 DNA: TGTGCCAGCAGCTTAAGGGGAGGCACTGAAGCTTTCTTT

J gene: TRBJ2-5
V gene: TRBV6-5
D gene: -
CDR3 length: 14
clone size: -
CDR3 protein: CASSSNQGGQTQYF
CDR3 DNA: TGTGCCAGCAGCTCCAATCAGGGTGGGCAGACCCAGTACTTC

J gene: TRBJ1-1
V gene: TRBV7-8
D gene: -
CDR3 length: 13
clone size: -
CDR3 protein: CASSLGWNTEAFF
CDR3 DNA: TGTGCCAGCAGCTTAGGCTGGAACACTGAAGCTTTCTTT

J gene: TRBJ2-7
V gene: TRBV18
D gene: TRBD1
CDR3 length: 14
clone size: -
CDR3 protein: CASSLTQGLDEQYF
CDR3 DNA: TGTGCCAGCTCACTGACACAGGGGCTCGACGAGCAGTACTTC

J gene: TRBJ2-1
V gene: TRBV10-1
D gene: -
CDR3 length: 16
clone size: few
CDR3 protein: CASSPKTGRSSNEQFF
CDR3 DNA: TGCGCCAGCAGCCCTAAGACAGGTCGTTCTAGCAATGAGCAGTTCTTC

J gene: TRBJ2-2
V gene: TRBV15
D gene: -
CDR3 length: 17
clone size: -
CDR3 protein: CATSRMGTVWNTGELFF
CDR3 DNA: TGTGCCACCAGCAGAATGGGTACAGTATGGAACACCGGGGAGCTGTTTTTT

J gene: TRBJ2-3
V gene: TRBV10-3
D gene: TRBD2
CDR3 length: 15
clone size: -
CDR3 protein: CAISSGLATTDTQYF
CDR3 DNA: TGTGCCATCAGTTCGGGACTAGCCACCACAGATACGCAGTATTTT

J gene: TRBJ1-3
V gene: TRBV7-9
D gene: -
CDR3 length: 16
clone size: -
CDR3 protein: CASSLLGGTRGNTIYF
CDR3 DNA: TGTGCCAGCAGCCTCCTGGGTGGGACTAGGGGAAACACCATATATTTT

J gene: TRBJ2-2
V gene: TRBV19
D gene: TRBD1
CDR3 length: 15
clone size: -
CDR3 protein: CASKPGTGGIGELFF
CDR3 DNA: TGTGCCAGTAAACCCGGGACAGGGGGTATAGGGGAGCTGTTTTTT

J gene: TRBJ2-3
V gene: TRBV18
D gene: TRBD2
CDR3 length: 16
clone size: -
CDR3 protein: CASSQNQRGGQDTQYF
CDR3 DNA: TGTGCCAGCTCACAAAATCAGCGGGGGGGCCAAGATACGCAGTATTTT

J gene: TRBJ1-1
V gene: TRBV4-1
D gene: -
CDR3 length: 11
clone size: -
CDR3 protein: CASSRGTEAFF
CDR3 DNA: TGCGCCAGCAGTCGTGGCACTGAAGCTTTCTTT

J gene: TRBJ1-1
V gene: TRBV29-1
D gene: TRBD1
CDR3 length: 12
clone size: few
CDR3 protein: CSVEEGGDRAYF
CDR3 DNA: TGCAGCGTTGAAGAGGGAGGAGACAGGGCGTACTTT

J gene: TRBJ1-1
V gene: TRBV4-1
D gene: -
CDR3 length: 15
clone size: -
CDR3 protein: CASSRTGDSNTEAFF
CDR3 DNA: TGCGCCAGCAGCCGGACCGGTGATTCCAACACTGAAGCTTTCTTT

J gene: TRBJ2-1
V gene: TRBV6-1
D gene: TRBD2
CDR3 length: 15
clone size: -
CDR3 protein: CASISGGANDNEQFF
CDR3 DNA: TGTGCCAGCATTAGCGGGGGGGCTAACGACAATGAGCAGTTCTTC

J gene: TRBJ1-2
V gene: TRBV19
D gene: TRBD1
CDR3 length: 14
clone size: -
CDR3 protein: CASSGTDRGYGYTF
CDR3 DNA: TGTGCCAGCAGTGGTACGGACAGGGGGTATGGCTACACCTTC

J gene: TRBJ2-7
V gene: TRBV29-1
D gene: -
CDR3 length: 12
clone size: -
CDR3 protein: CSVARGSVEQYF
CDR3 DNA: TGCAGCGTGGCCAGGGGCTCGGTCGAGCAGTACTTC

J gene: TRBJ1-6
V gene: TRBV6-5
D gene: TRBD1
CDR3 length: 15
clone size: -
CDR3 protein: CASSFGGQGNSPLHF
CDR3 DNA: TGTGCCAGCAGTTTTGGGGGACAGGGGAATTCACCCCTCCACTTT

J gene: TRBJ1-6
V gene: TRBV6-1
D gene: -
CDR3 length: 14
clone size: few
CDR3 protein: CASSVQVFNSPLHF
CDR3 DNA: TGTGCCAGCAGTGTACAGGTATTCAATTCACCCCTCCACTTT

J gene: TRBJ1-5
V gene: TRBV6-1
D gene: -
CDR3 length: 16
clone size: -
CDR3 protein: CASSVLADDSNQPQHF
CDR3 DNA: TGTGCCAGCAGTGTTTTGGCGGACGATAGCAATCAGCCCCAGCATTTT

J gene: TRBJ1-2
V gene: TRBV5-1
D gene: -
CDR3 length: 13
clone size: -
CDR3 protein: CASSSIQADGYTF
CDR3 DNA: TGCGCCAGCAGCTCCATCCAGGCTGACGGCTACACCTTC

J gene: TRBJ2-3
V gene: TRBV15
D gene: -
CDR3 length: 13
clone size: -
CDR3 protein: CATRPPGTDTQYF
CDR3 DNA: TGTGCCACCAGACCCCCCGGCACAGATACGCAGTATTTT

J gene: TRBJ2-1
V gene: TRBV10-1
D gene: -
CDR3 length: 13
clone size: -
CDR3 protein: CASSAGLSDEQFF
CDR3 DNA: TGCGCCAGCAGCGCAGGACTATCCGATGAGCAGTTCTTC

J gene: TRBJ1-5
V gene: TRBV6-6
D gene: -
CDR3 length: 12
clone size: -
CDR3 protein: CASSGRDQPQHF
CDR3 DNA: TGTGCCAGCAGTGGCAGGGATCAGCCCCAGCATTTT

J gene: TRBJ2-2
V gene: TRBV4-2
D gene: TRBD1
CDR3 length: 17
clone size: -
CDR3 protein: CASSQEPGTGLTGELFF
CDR3 DNA: TGTGCCAGCAGCCAAGAACCCGGGACAGGGCTCACCGGGGAGCTGTTTTTT

J gene: TRBJ1-1
V gene: TRBV19
D gene: TRBD1
CDR3 length: 14
clone size: -
CDR3 protein: CASSRDRVNTEAFF
CDR3 DNA: TGTGCCAGTAGTAGGGACAGAGTAAACACTGAAGCTTTCTTT

J gene: TRBJ2-1
V gene: TRBV11-2
D gene: TRBD1
CDR3 length: 15
clone size: -
CDR3 protein: CASSFRDRGLDEQFF
CDR3 DNA: TGTGCCAGCAGCTTCCGGGACAGGGGGTTGGATGAGCAGTTCTTC

J gene: TRBJ2-2
V gene: TRBV4-3
D gene: -
CDR3 length: 19
clone size: -
CDR3 protein: CASSQEPGLRGPNTGELFF
CDR3 DNA: TGCGCCAGCAGCCAAGAGCCCGGTCTTCGGGGGCCGAACACCGGGGAGCTGTTTTTT